This T cell receptor beta chain was profiled in a study of shared clonotypes between healthy human individuals. Study-level points and caveats: Some clonotypes were shared by all four sorted-subset donors, while others were not shared. The non-shared ones had lower generation probabilities than the shared ones.

Trimming removed 0 bases from V and 6 bases from J, with 17 bases in between. Germline-derived CDR1 and CDR2 are MGHRA and YSYEKL. CDR3 size: 17 residues. Only in-frame clones appear in the TCRdb table, and some are missing; sequencing was by immunoSEQ multiplex PCR. The table includes hundreds of thousands of clones, 80% to 95% detected once. Notes on this clone: Antigen specificity is unknown.

Naive CD8 cells comprised CD45RO-negative, CCR7-positively selected cells, excluding terminally differentiated effector memory CD45RA+ cells. This TCR was sampled from a man aged 30 to 45 in good health. The sequenced material came from naive CD8+ T cells sorted from blood. The V and J genes are TRBV4-1 and TRBJ1-4; a weak D match, TRBD1 (5 bases). The CDR3 sequence is CASSQDAGGGLDEKLFF. The CDR3 bases are TGCGCCAGCAGCCAAGATGCCGGGGGAGGGCTTGATGAAAAACTGTTTTTT.